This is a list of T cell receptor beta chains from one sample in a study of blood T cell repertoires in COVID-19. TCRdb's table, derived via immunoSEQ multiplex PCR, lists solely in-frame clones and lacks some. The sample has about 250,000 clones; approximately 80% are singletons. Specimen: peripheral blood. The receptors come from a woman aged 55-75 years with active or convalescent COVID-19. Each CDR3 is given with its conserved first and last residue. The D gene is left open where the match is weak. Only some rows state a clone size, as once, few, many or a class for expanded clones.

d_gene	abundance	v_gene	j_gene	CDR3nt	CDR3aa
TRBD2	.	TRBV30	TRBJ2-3	TGTGCCTGGAGCCAAACCGGGAGGGGCACAGATACGCAGTATTTT	CAWSQTGRGTDTQYF
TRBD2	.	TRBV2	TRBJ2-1	TGTGCCATTTCGGGGACTAGCGCTTGGTATGAGCAGTTCTTC	CAISGTSAWYEQFF
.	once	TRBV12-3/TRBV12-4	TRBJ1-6	TGTGCCAGCAGATGGGGGGATAATTCACCCCTCCACTTT	CASRWGDNSPLHF
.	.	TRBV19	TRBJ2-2	TGTGCCAGTAGCGTTTTAACCGGGGAGCTGTTTTTT	CASSVLTGELFF
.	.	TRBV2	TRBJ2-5	TGTGCCAGCAGTCACAGGGCAGACCAAGAGACCCAGTACTTC	CASSHRADQETQYF
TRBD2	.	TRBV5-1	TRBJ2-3	TGCGCCAGCAGCTCGACTAGCGGGGGGATGGATACGCAGTATTTT	CASSSTSGGMDTQYF
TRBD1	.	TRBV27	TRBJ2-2	TGTGCCAGCAGTTTATGGGCGCAGGGGGTTGCCGGGGAGCTGTTTTTT	CASSLWAQGVAGELFF
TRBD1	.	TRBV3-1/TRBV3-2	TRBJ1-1	TGTGCCAGCAGCCAAGGTCGGACAGGGGGTCCTTTCTTT	CASSQGRTGGPFF
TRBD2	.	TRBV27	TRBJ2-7	TGTGCCAGCAGTCGCATAGCGGGACCCTACGAGCAGTACTTC	CASSRIAGPYEQYF
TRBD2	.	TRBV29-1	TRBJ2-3	TGCAGCGTCGACGGGACTAGCGGGGCAGATACGCAGTATTTT	CSVDGTSGADTQYF
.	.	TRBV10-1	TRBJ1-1	TGCGCCAGCAGTGAGCGACAGCGCGGTACTGAAGCTTTCTTT	CASSERQRGTEAFF
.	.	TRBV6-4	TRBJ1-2	TGTGCCAGCAGTGACCCATTTCACGGTAACTATGGCTACACCTTC	CASSDPFHGNYGYTF
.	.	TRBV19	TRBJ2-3	TGTGCCAGTAGTATACGGGGTTGGCGCGGGGAGAGAGGCACAGATACGCAGTATTTT	CASSIRGWRGERGTDTQYF
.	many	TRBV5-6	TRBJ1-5	TGTGCCAGCAGCCGGACAGGCAATCAGCCCCAGCATTTT	CASSRTGNQPQHF
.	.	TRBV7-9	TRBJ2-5	TGTGCCAGCAGCTTAGCGGTTAGGGTCCGAGGGGAGACCCAGTACTTC	CASSLAVRVRGETQYF
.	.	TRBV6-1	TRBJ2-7	TGTGCCAGCAGTGAAGAGGGCGGGACGGGTTACGAGCAGTACTTC	CASSEEGGTGYEQYF
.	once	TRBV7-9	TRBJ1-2	TGTGCCAGCAGCCGAATGGGGGCCCCCTATGGCTACACCTTC	CASSRMGAPYGYTF